This TCR beta chain was sequenced in a study of cytotoxic CD8 clonotypes in ibrutinib-treated CLL. For the study at large: Response was recorded as partial in about 24 patients and complete in 2; at median roughly 73 months, around 15 remained remitted and roughly 12 had progressed. Timing of response sample collection was a median around 12 months after treatment start, with a range of 6 to 36.

To note about this clone: Its antigen remains unidentified.

TCRdb keeps only in-frame clones here, not all; method: immunoSEQ multiplex PCR. The profile shows over 150,000 clones, approximately 77% of them singletons. Study-level findings and limits: Researchers report that baseline clonality outpaced age-matched healthy donors and tracked circulating CD8+ T-cell counts.

Germline assignment: CDR1 MDHEN and CDR2 SYDVKM. The CDR3 totals 13 residues. Between the trimmed V and J ends, which lost 10 bases and 4 bases, there was a span of 14 bases. About 2 micrograms of genomic DNA (from cryopreserved PBMCs) were used for TCR beta libraries. The sequences come from PBMCs, collected after 12 months of ibrutinib treatment. V usage is TRBV28 and J usage is TRBJ2-1; weak D call: TRBD2 (5 bases). This TCR was recovered from a human donor with chronic lymphocytic leukemia. CDR3 residues: CATSRGAYNEQFF. The CDR3 bases are TGTGCCACCAGCCGGGGTGCGTACAATGAGCAGTTCTTC.